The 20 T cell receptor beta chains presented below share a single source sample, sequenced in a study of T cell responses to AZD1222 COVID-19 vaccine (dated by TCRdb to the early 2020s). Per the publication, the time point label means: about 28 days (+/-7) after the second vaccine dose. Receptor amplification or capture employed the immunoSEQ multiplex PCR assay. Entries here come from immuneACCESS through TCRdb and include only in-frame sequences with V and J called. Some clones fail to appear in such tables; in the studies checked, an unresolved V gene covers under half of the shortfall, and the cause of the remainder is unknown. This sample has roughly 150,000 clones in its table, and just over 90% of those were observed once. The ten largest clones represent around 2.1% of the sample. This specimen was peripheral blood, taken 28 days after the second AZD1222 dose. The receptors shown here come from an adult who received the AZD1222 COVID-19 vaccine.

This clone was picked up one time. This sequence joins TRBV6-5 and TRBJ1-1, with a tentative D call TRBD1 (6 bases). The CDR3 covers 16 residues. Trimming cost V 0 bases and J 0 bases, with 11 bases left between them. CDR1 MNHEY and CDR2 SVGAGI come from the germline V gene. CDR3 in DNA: TGTGCCAGCAGTTACTCCTGGACAGTCATGAACACTGAAGCTTTCTTT. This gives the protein CASSYSWTVMNTEAFF.

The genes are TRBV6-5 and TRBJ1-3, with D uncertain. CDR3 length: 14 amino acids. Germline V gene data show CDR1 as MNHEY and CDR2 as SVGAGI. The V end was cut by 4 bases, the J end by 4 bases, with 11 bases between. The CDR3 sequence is CASSFGRTGNTIYF. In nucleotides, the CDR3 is TGTGCCAGCAGTTTCGGCAGGACCGGAAACACCATATATTTT.

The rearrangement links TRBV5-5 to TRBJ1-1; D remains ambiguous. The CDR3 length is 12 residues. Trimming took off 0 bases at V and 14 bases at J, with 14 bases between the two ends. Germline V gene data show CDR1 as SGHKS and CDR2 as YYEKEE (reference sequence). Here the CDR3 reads CASSLEGRTRFF. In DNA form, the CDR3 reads TGTGCCAGCAGCTTGGAGGGCAGGACGAGGTTCTTT. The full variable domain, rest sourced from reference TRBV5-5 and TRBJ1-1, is DAGVTQSPTHLIKTRGQQVTLRCSPISGHKSVSWYQQVLGQGPQFIFQYYEKEERGRGNFPDRFSARQFPNYSSELNVNALLLGDSALYLCASSLEGRTRFFGQGTRLTVV.

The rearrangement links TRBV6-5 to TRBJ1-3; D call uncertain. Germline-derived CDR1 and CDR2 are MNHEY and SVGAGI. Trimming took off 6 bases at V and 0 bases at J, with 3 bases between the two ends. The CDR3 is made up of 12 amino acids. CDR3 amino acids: CASRSSGNTIYF. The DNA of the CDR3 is TGTGCCAGCAGGTCCTCTGGAAACACCATATATTTT.

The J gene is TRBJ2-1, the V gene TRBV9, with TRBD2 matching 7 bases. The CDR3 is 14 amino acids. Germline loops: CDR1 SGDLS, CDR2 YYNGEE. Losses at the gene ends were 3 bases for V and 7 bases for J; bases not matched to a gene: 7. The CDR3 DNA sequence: TGTGCCAGCAGCGCGGGGGGAGGGTTGAATGAGCAGTTCTTC. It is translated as CASSAGGGLNEQFF. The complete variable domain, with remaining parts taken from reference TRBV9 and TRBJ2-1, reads DSGVTQTPKHLITATGQRVTLRCSPRSGDLSVYWYQQSLDQGLQFLIQYYNGEERAKGNILERFSAQQFPDLHSELNLSSLELGDSALYFCASSAGGGLNEQFFGPGTRLTVL.

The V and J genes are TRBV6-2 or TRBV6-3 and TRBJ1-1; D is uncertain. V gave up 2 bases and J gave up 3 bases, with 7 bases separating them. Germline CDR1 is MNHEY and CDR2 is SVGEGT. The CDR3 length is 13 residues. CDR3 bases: TGTGCCAGCAGTTACAGTACCTACACTGAAGCTTTCTTT. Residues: CASSYSTYTEAFF.

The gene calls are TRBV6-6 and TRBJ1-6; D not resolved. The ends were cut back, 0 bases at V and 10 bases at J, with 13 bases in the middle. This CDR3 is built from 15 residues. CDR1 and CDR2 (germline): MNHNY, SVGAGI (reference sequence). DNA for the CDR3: TGTGCCAGCAGTTACTCCGGGCAGAAGAAATCACCCCTCCACTTT. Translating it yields CASSYSGQKKSPLHF.

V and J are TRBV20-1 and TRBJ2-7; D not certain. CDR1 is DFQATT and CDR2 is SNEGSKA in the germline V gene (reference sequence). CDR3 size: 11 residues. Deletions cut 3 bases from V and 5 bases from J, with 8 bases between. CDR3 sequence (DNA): TGCAGTGCTAGGAATACAGACGAGCAGTACTTC. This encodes CSARNTDEQYF.

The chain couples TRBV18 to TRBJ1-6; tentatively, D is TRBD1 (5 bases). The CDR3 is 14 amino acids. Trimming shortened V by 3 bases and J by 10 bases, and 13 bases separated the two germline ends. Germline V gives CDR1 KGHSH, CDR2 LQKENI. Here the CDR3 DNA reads TGTGCCAGCTCACCCCAAGGGGAGGGATCACCCCTCCACTTT. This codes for CASSPQGEGSPLHF.

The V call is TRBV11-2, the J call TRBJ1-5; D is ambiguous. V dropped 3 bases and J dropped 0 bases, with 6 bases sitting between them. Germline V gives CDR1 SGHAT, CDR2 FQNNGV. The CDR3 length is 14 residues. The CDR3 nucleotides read TGTGCCAGCAGCTTCTCTAATAGCAATCAGCCCCAGCATTTT. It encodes CASSFSNSNQPQHF.

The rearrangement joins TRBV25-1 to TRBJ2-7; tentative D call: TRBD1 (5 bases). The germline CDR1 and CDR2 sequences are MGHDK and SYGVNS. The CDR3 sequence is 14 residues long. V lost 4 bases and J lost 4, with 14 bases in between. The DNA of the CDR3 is TGTGCCAGCAGTGGCCCGACAGTCCCTTACGAGCAGTACTTC. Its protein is CASSGPTVPYEQYF.

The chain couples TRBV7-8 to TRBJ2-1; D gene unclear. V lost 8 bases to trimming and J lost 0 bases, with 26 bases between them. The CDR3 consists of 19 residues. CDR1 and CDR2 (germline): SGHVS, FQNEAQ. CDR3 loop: CASLIPVWQAKSSYNEQFF. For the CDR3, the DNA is TGTGCCAGCCTCATACCGGTCTGGCAGGCTAAAAGCTCCTACAATGAGCAGTTCTTC.

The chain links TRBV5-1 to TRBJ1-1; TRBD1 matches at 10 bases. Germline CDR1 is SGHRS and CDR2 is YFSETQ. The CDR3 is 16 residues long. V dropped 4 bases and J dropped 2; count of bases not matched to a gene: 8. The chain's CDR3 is CASSVPGQGTNTEAFF. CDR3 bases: TGCGCCAGCAGCGTCCCGGGACAGGGGACCAACACTGAAGCTTTCTTT. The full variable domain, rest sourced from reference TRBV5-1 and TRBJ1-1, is KAGVTQTPRYLIKTRGQQVTLSCSPISGHRSVSWYQQTPGQGLQFLFEYFSETQRNKGNFPGRFSGRQFSNSRSEMNVSTLELGDSALYLCASSVPGQGTNTEAFFGQGTRLTVV.

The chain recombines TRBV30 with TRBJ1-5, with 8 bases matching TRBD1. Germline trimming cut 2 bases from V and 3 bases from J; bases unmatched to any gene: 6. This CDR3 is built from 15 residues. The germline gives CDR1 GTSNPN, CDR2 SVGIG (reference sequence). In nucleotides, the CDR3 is TGTGCCTGGAGTATTCGGGACAGGACCAATCAGCCCCAGCATTTT. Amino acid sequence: CAWSIRDRTNQPQHF.

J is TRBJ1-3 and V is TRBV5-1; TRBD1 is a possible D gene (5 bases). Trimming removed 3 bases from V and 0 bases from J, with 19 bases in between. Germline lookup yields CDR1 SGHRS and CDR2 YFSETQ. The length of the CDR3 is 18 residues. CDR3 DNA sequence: TGCGCCAGCAGCTCCACCTTGCCGACGGGACTCTCTGGAAACACCATATATTTT. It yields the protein CASSSTLPTGLSGNTIYF.

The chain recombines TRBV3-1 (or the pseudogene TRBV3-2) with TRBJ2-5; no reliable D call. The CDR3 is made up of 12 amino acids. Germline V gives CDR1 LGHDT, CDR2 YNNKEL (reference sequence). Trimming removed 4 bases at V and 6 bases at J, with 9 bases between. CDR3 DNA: TGTGCCAGCAGCCGTTTCGGACAGACCCAGTACTTC. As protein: CASSRFGQTQYF.

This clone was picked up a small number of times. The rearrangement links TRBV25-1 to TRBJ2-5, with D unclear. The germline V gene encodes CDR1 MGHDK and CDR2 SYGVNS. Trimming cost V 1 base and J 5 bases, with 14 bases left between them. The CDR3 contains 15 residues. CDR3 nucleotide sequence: TGTGCCAGCAGTGAATCTAGTTACCCCTCCGAGACCCAGTACTTC. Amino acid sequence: CASSESSYPSETQYF.

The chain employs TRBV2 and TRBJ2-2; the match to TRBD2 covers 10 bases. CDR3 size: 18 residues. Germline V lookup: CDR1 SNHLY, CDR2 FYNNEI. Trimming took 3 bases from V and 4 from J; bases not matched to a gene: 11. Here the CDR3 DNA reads TGTGCCAGCAGTGAGGAGTTAGCGGGGGGAACTACCACCGGGGAGCTGTTTTTT. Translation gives CASSEELAGGTTTGELFF.

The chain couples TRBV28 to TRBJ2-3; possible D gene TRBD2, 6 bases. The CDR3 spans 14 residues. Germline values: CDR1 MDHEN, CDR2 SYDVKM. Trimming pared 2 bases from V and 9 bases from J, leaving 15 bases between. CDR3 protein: CASSLGGAGPTQYF. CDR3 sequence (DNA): TGTGCCAGCAGTTTAGGAGGGGCAGGGCCAACGCAGTATTTT.

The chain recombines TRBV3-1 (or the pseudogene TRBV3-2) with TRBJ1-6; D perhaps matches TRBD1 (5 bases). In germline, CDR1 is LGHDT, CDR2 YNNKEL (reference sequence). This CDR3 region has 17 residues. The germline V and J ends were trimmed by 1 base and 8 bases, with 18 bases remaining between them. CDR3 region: CASSQVPGGYADSPLHF. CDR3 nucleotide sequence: TGTGCCAGCAGCCAAGTTCCCGGGGGATACGCGGATTCACCCCTCCACTTT.